The clone carrying this T cell receptor (beta chain) was observed a few times. Its antigen is unidentified. TCRdb's copy holds only in-frame clones and misses some; the assay was immunoSEQ multiplex PCR. The repertoire consists of about 1.1 million clones, with 60% to 80% occurring once and the leading ten covering 0.89%. The data were taken from a study of shared clonotypes between healthy human individuals. Overall study results and limits: Non-shared clonotypes had lower generation probabilities than clonotypes shared by all four sorted-subset donors.

Every donor was a Caucasian adult from Nashville, Tennessee. This clonotype originated in a man younger than 35 in good health. Some clones in this sample may be carry-over from other donors' samples. The material sequenced was memory CD4+ T cells from PBMCs. The subset: CD45RA-negative fraction.

CDR3 in amino acids: CASSLFSRYEQYF. The CDR3 DNA reads TGTGCCAGCAGTTTATTCTCGCGGTACGAGCAGTACTTC. The chain is built from TRBV28 and TRBJ2-7, with D uncertain. The CDR3 consists of 13 residues. The V end was cut by 1 base, the J end by 4 bases, with 8 bases between. Germline assignment: CDR1 MDHEN and CDR2 SYDVKM. Combining the CDR3 with reference TRBV28 and TRBJ2-7 gives the whole variable domain DVKVTQSSRYLVKRTGEKVFLECVQDMDHENMFWYRQDPGLGLRLIYFSYDVKMKEKGDIPEGYSVSREKKERFSLILESASTNQTSMYLCASSLFSRYEQYFGPGTRLTVT.